A selection of T cell receptor beta chains follows, all from one sample in a study of a mutant IDH1 vaccine in newly diagnosed glioma. Libraries were prepared by immunoSEQ multiplex PCR; TCRdb keeps only in-frame clonotypes and omits some of them. The sample lists 55,000 to 70,000 clones, roughly 85% occurring once. The sample here was PBMCs, taken from a glioma patient treated with radiotherapy, temozolomide or both. All receptors derive from a man aged 25-45 years with glioma. Both conserved end residues are part of each CDR3. The D gene is left open where the match is weak.

d_gene	v_gene	j_gene	CDR3aa
NA	TRBV6-5	TRBJ1-2	CASSSPGISFGYTF
NA	TRBV19	TRBJ1-2	CASSRAINYGYTF
TRBD1	TRBV16	TRBJ2-7	CASSPDRVKGYEQYF
TRBD1	TRBV7-9	TRBJ1-2	CASSLIKGALYGYTF
NA	TRBV2	TRBJ2-5	CASSPRNQETQYF
TRBD1	TRBV18	TRBJ2-2	CASSPTGLDTGELFF
NA	TRBV19	TRBJ1-2	CASSIPEAPHYGYTF
NA	TRBV7-9	TRBJ2-1	CASSSLRGADYNEQFF
TRBD1	TRBV25-1	TRBJ1-2	CASSEFRGMGVGYTF
NA	TRBV5-8	TRBJ1-5	CASSPGTVSNQPQHF
TRBD2	TRBV11-2	TRBJ2-1	CASSLRLAGSGNEQFF
NA	TRBV11-2	TRBJ2-7	CASSPLGGGYEQYF
TRBD2	TRBV19	TRBJ2-7	CASSMTTSGGYEQYF
NA	TRBV15	TRBJ1-1	CATSSDSNTEAFF
TRBD1	TRBV2	TRBJ1-1	CASRTQGVNTEAFF
TRBD1	TRBV6-5	TRBJ1-2	CASSPGGGGYTF
NA	TRBV2	TRBJ1-6	CASSVQGSINNSPLHF
TRBD1	TRBV5-1	TRBJ2-5	CASRPMGQVNQETQYF
NA	TRBV25-1	TRBJ2-5	CASSGSQETQYF
NA	TRBV28	TRBJ1-1	CASSFGGGTEAFF
NA	TRBV5-4	TRBJ2-5	CATWAQGETQYF
TRBD1	TRBV4-1	TRBJ1-2	CASSHTGTGGNYGYTF
NA	TRBV7-9	TRBJ1-6	CASSSAVQHNSPLHF
NA	TRBV5-1	TRBJ1-1	CASSFGVVNTEAFF
NA	TRBV4-1	TRBJ1-4	CASSLTGTLYEKLFF
NA	TRBV25-1	TRBJ2-5	CASSEHFPRGTETQYF
TRBD2	TRBV27	TRBJ2-1	CASSLLASGGKLNEQFF
NA	TRBV7-6	TRBJ2-5	CASSLAYRVETQYF
NA	TRBV19	TRBJ2-3	CASSIGSTDTQYF
NA	TRBV5-1	TRBJ2-5	CASRGDQETQYF
NA	TRBV2	TRBJ1-4	CASSFWGEGEKLFF
TRBD1	TRBV11-2	TRBJ1-2	CASSLVGTGDFGGYTF
TRBD1	TRBV11-2	TRBJ1-2	CASSLDGHRGLLVYGYTF
TRBD2	TRBV5-1	TRBJ2-3	CASSLAGAGTDTQYF
NA	TRBV15	TRBJ1-1	CATRASRQPNTEAFF
TRBD1	TRBV10-1	TRBJ1-2	CASSPGQARIGYTF
NA	TRBV7-9	TRBJ1-5	CASSSTTGASGQPQHF
NA	TRBV6-6	TRBJ1-4	CASSTSRPNEKLFF
TRBD2	TRBV6-5	TRBJ2-7	CASSFRTSGNEQYF
NA	TRBV2	TRBJ2-6	CASSGDYFYSGANVLTF
TRBD1	TRBV9	TRBJ1-1	CASSPRTGAEAFF
TRBD1	TRBV4-1	TRBJ1-5	CASSPTGGNQPQHF
NA	TRBV5-1	TRBJ1-6	CASSLKSGLEGSPLHF
NA	TRBV6-5	TRBJ2-4	CASRPSGAKNIQYF
NA	TRBV25-1	TRBJ2-5	CASSELARETQYF
TRBD1	TRBV10-3	TRBJ1-5	CAIKGTGDQPQHF
NA	TRBV2	TRBJ2-5	CASKLIRASQETQYF
NA	TRBV10-1	TRBJ2-1	CASSAPGGEQFF
NA	TRBV5-1	TRBJ1-4	CASSSTAPNEKLFF
NA	TRBV2	TRBJ1-4	CASSAGANEKLFF
TRBD1	TRBV14	TRBJ2-5	CASRSGTGSLETQYF
NA	TRBV29-1	TRBJ1-2	CSVEDVADGWGYTF
NA	TRBV4-2	TRBJ2-6	CASSQERGSGANVLTF
TRBD1	TRBV5-1	TRBJ1-1	CASSHGTGAKNTEAFF